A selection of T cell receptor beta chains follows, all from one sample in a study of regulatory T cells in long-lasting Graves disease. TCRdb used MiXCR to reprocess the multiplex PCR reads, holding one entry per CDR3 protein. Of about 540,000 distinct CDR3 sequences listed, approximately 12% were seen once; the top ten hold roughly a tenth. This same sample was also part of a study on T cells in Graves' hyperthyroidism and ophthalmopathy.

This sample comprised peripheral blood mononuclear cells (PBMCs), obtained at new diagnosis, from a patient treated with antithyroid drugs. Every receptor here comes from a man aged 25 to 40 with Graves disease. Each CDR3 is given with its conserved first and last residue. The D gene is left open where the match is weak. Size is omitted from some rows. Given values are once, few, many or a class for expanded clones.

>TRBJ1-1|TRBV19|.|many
CASSSDSDTEAFF
TGTGCCAGTAGTTCGGACAGTGACACTGAAGCTTTCTTT
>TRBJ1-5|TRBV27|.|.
CASNLSSGAGQPQHF
TGTGCCAGCAATTTATCTTCAGGGGCCGGGCAGCCCCAGCATTTT
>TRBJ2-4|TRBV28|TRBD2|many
CASSPPAGGNIQYF
TGTGCCAGCAGTCCGCCAGCGGGGGGAAACATTCAGTACTTC
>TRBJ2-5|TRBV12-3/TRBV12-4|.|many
CASSLAGWIQYF
TGTGCCAGCAGTTTGGCAGGGTGGATCCAGTACTTC
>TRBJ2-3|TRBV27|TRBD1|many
CASSFSGQGGPDTQYF
TGTGCCAGCAGTTTCTCGGGACAGGGCGGACCAGATACGCAGTATTTT
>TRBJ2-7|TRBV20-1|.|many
CSARAGKGSYEQYF
TGCAGTGCTAGGGCGGGGAAAGGGTCCTACGAGCAGTACTTC
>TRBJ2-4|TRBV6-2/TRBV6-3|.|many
CASSPSLQRLAKNIQYF
TGTGCCAGCAGTCCGAGCTTACAGAGGCTAGCCAAAAACATTCAGTACTTC
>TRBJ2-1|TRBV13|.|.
CASSSSESGLYNEQFF
TGTGCCAGCAGCTCCTCGGAGAGCGGGTTGTACAATGAGCAGTTCTTC
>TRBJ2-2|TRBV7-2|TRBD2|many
CASSPRRREGIAGELFF
TGTGCCAGCAGCCCCCGCCGGCGGGAGGGGATAGCCGGGGAGCTGTTTTTT
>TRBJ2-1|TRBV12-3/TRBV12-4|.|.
CASTSGVEQFF
TGTGCCAGCACAAGTGGTGTAGAGCAGTTCTTC
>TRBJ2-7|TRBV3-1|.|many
CASSQGRYEQYF
TGTGCCAGCAGTCAGGGGAGGTACGAGCAGTACTTC
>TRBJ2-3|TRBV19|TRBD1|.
CASSMDRGLADTQYF
TGTGCCAGTAGTATGGACAGGGGGCTAGCAGATACGCAGTATTTT
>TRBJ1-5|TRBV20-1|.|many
CSARGSLWGRNQPQHF
TGCAGTGCTAGAGGGAGCCTTTGGGGGAGGAATCAGCCCCAGCATTTT
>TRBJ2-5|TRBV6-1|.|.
CASSPDWQETQYF
TGTGCCAGCAGTCCGGACTGGCAAGAGACCCAGTACTTC
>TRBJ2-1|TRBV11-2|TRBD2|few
CASSFFAGTRAYEQFF
TGTGCCAGCAGCTTCTTCGCCGGGACTAGGGCCTATGAGCAGTTCTTC
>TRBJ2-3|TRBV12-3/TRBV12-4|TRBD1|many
CASSSTGVRADTQYF
TGTGCCAGCAGTTCTACAGGGGTTCGGGCAGATACGCAGTATTTT
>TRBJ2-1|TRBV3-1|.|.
CASSPPGLSEQFF
TGTGCCAGCAGCCCACCCGGACTATCGGAGCAGTTCTTC
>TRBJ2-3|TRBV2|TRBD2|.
CASSVTGGATDTQYF
TGTGCCAGCAGTGTTACGGGAGGGGCAACAGATACGCAGTATTTT
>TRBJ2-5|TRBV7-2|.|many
CASSLGGMSQETQYF
TGTGCCAGCAGCTTAGGCGGGATGAGCCAAGAGACCCAGTACTTC
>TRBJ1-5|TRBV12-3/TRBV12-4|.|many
CASSLVPGQPQHF
TGTGCCAGCAGTTTAGTGCCGGGTCAGCCCCAGCATTTT
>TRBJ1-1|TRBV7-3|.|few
CASSFTGTTEAFF
TGTGCCAGCAGTTTTACAGGGACAACTGAAGCTTTCTTT
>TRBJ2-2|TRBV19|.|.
CASRWAAGPGELFF
TGTGCCAGTAGATGGGCGGCAGGGCCCGGGGAGCTGTTTTTT
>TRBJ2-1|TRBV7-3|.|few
CASSPKGGEQFF
TGTGCCAGCAGCCCCAAAGGGGGTGAGCAGTTCTTC
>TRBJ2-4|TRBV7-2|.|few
CASSSGDRLAKNIQYF
TGTGCCAGCAGCTCCGGGGACCGTCTGGCCAAAAACATTCAGTACTTC
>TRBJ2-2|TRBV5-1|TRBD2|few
CASSLMSSGRYGELFF
TGCGCCAGCAGCTTGATGTCTAGCGGGAGGTACGGGGAGCTGTTTTTT
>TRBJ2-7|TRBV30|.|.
CAYGVDLYEQYF
TGTGCTTACGGGGTAGATTTATACGAGCAGTACTTC
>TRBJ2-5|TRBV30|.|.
CAWNPARAETQYF
TGCGCCTGGAACCCGGCCAGGGCTGAGACCCAGTACTTC
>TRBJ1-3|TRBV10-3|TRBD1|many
CAITGGLSGNTIYF
TGTGCCATCACAGGGGGGCTCTCTGGAAACACCATATATTTT
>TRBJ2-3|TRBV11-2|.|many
CASSLEGGYTDTQYF
TGTGCCAGCAGCTTAGAAGGGGGTTACACAGATACGCAGTATTTT
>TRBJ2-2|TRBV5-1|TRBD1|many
CASSLRGTGTGGLTGELFF
TGCGCCAGCAGCTTGCGGGGGACCGGGACAGGGGGCTTGACCGGGGAGCTGTTTTTT
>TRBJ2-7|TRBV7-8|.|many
CASSSQRPPALPAYEQYF
TGTGCCAGCAGCTCCCAGAGGCCCCCGGCCCTTCCCGCCTACGAGCAGTACTTC